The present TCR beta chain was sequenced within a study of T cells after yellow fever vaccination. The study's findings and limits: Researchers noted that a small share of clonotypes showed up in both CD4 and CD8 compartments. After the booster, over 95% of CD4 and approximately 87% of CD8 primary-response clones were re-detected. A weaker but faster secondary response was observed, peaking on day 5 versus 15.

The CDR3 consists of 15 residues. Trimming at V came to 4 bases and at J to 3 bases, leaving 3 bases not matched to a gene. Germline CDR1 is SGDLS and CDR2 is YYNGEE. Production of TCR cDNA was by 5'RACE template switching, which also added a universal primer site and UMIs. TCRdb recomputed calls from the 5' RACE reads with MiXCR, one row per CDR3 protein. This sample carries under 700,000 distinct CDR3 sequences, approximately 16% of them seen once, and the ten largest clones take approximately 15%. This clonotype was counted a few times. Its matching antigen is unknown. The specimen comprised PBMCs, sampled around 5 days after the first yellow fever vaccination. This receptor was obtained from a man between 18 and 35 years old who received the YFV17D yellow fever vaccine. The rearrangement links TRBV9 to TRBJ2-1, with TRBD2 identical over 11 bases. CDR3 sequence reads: CASSISGGGYNEQFF. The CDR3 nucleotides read TGTGCCAGCAGCATTAGCGGGGGGGGCTACAATGAGCAGTTCTTC.